Listed below are T cell receptor beta chains from one sample, sequenced in a study of shared clonotypes between healthy human individuals. Profiling relied on immunoSEQ multiplex PCR, and the TCRdb table lists in-frame clones only, not all of them. The data contain around 1,900,000 clones, around 93% of them singletons. The specimen was naive CD8+ T cells from PBMCs. These receptors originate from a man younger than 35 in good health. Some clones in this sample may be carry-over from other donors' samples. The CDR3 runs from the conserved cysteine through the conserved F or W. The D gene is left open where the match is weak. Rows may omit the clone size; those that give it use once, few, many or a size class.

J	D	size	V	CDR3	DNA
TRBJ2-7	NA	NA	TRBV19	CASKPRDTTYEQYF	TGTGCCAGTAAGCCCCGGGACACGACCTACGAGCAGTACTTC
TRBJ2-7	NA	few	TRBV28	CASSPTYEQYF	TGTGCCAGCAGTCCTACCTACGAGCAGTACTTC
TRBJ1-2	NA	NA	TRBV2	CASSEAPLVDPYGYTF	TGTGCCAGCAGTGAAGCGCCTCTTGTAGACCCCTATGGCTACACCTTC
TRBJ2-2	TRBD1	NA	TRBV4-1	CASRGGQGANGELFF	TGCGCCAGCAGGGGAGGACAGGGGGCAAACGGGGAGCTGTTTTTT
TRBJ2-1	TRBD2	once	TRBV4-2	CASSHKWGLAGGEQFF	TGTGCCAGCAGCCACAAGTGGGGGCTAGCGGGAGGTGAGCAGTTCTTC
TRBJ2-7	TRBD2	NA	TRBV12-5	CASGLARGGERYSYEQYF	TGTGCTAGTGGTTTGGCCCGTGGGGGGGAGCGATACTCCTACGAGCAGTACTTC
TRBJ1-5	NA	NA	TRBV27	CASSLSLGSNQPQHF	TGTGCCAGCAGTTTATCTCTGGGGAGCAATCAGCCCCAGCATTTT
TRBJ2-3	TRBD2	NA	TRBV11-2	CASLPGWEGLIDTQYF	TGTGCCAGCCTCCCCGGGTGGGAGGGCCTGATAGATACGCAGTATTTT
TRBJ2-3	NA	NA	TRBV29-1	CSVWGDRESTDTQYF	TGCAGCGTCTGGGGGGACAGAGAGAGCACAGATACGCAGTATTTT
TRBJ2-1	NA	NA	TRBV29-1	CSVEPSYNEQFF	TGCAGCGTTGAGCCCTCCTACAATGAGCAGTTCTTC
TRBJ2-7	TRBD1	NA	TRBV5-1	CASSLARGTDFYEQYF	TGCGCCAGCAGCTTGGCCAGAGGGACAGATTTCTACGAGCAGTACTTC
TRBJ2-1	TRBD2	NA	TRBV27	CASSDGLAEEQFF	TGTGCCAGCAGTGATGGACTAGCGGAAGAGCAGTTCTTC
TRBJ2-1	TRBD2	NA	TRBV6-1	CASSEAGGIPLAGGYRFF	TGTGCCAGCAGTGAAGCGGGAGGGATACCTTTAGCGGGAGGCTATAGGTTCTTC
TRBJ2-3	TRBD2	NA	TRBV29-1	CSVRAGGPLDTQYF	TGCAGCGTTAGAGCGGGAGGGCCTTTAGATACGCAGTATTTT
TRBJ2-2	TRBD2	NA	TRBV7-3	CASSLRGLAGSNTGELFF	TGTGCCAGCAGCTTAAGGGGTTTAGCGGGATCGAACACCGGGGAGCTGTTTTTT
TRBJ1-1	NA	NA	TRBV14	CASSQEGAPVNMNTEAFF	TGTGCCAGCAGCCAAGAGGGGGCGCCCGTCAACATGAACACTGAAGCTTTCTTT
TRBJ1-2	NA	NA	TRBV19	CASSIRGPSNGYTF	TGTGCCAGTAGTATAAGAGGACCATCTAATGGCTACACCTTC
TRBJ2-4	NA	NA	TRBV4-1	CASSQEASPIQYF	TGCGCCAGCAGCCAAGAGGCTAGTCCCATTCAGTACTTC
TRBJ2-7	NA	NA	TRBV5-8	CASRGLGALEQYF	TGTGCCAGTAGAGGACTCGGGGCTCTCGAGCAGTACTTC
TRBJ2-5	NA	NA	TRBV6-6	CASSYSSETQYF	TGTGCCAGCAGTTACTCGTCCGAGACCCAGTACTTC
TRBJ2-7	TRBD2	NA	TRBV5-1	CASSLASGSSYEQYF	TGCGCCAGCAGCTTGGCTAGCGGTAGCTCCTACGAGCAGTACTTC
TRBJ1-2	TRBD1	NA	TRBV13	CASSPGTGIHGYTF	TGTGCCAGCAGCCCCGGGACAGGGATTCATGGCTACACCTTC
TRBJ1-1	NA	NA	TRBV25-1	CASSAGAGEAFF	TGTGCCAGCAGTGCGGGCGCAGGTGAAGCTTTCTTT
TRBJ2-3	NA	NA	TRBV4-1	CASSQTRSVTDTQYF	TGCGCCAGCAGCCAAACACGATCGGTCACAGATACGCAGTATTTT
TRBJ1-2	TRBD1	NA	TRBV28	CASSSGTGIILYYGYTF	TGTGCCAGCAGCTCCGGGACAGGGATAATTCTCTACTATGGCTACACCTTC
TRBJ1-1	NA	NA	TRBV2	CASNNRGVTEAFF	TGTGCCAGCAATAATAGGGGGGTGACTGAAGCTTTCTTT
TRBJ2-2	TRBD1	NA	TRBV6-6	CASSWDSNTGELFF	TGTGCCAGCAGTTGGGACAGTAACACCGGGGAGCTGTTTTTT
TRBJ2-2	NA	NA	TRBV7-9	CASSLARVNAGELFF	TGTGCCAGCAGCTTAGCCAGGGTAAACGCCGGGGAGCTGTTTTTT
TRBJ2-2	TRBD2	NA	TRBV6-5	CASRPRREGFGELFF	TGTGCCAGCCGACCCAGGAGGGAGGGGTTCGGGGAGCTGTTTTTT
TRBJ1-2	TRBD1	NA	TRBV5-8	CASSLANRGDGYTF	TGTGCCAGCAGCCTGGCAAACAGGGGCGATGGCTACACCTTC
TRBJ1-2	TRBD1	NA	TRBV10-3	CAISDRQGLLANYGYTF	TGTGCCATCAGTGATCGACAGGGACTCCTAGCTAACTATGGCTACACCTTC
TRBJ2-1	TRBD1	NA	TRBV12-5	CASGFTGDEQFF	TGTGCTAGTGGTTTCACAGGGGATGAGCAGTTCTTC
TRBJ1-6	NA	NA	TRBV5-6	CASSLVGPTASPLHF	TGTGCCAGCAGCTTAGTAGGACCTACGGCTTCACCCCTCCACTTT
TRBJ2-7	TRBD1	NA	TRBV6-5	CASSYWGQGALDEQYF	TGTGCCAGCAGTTACTGGGGTCAGGGGGCTTTAGACGAGCAGTACTTC
TRBJ2-1	NA	NA	TRBV9	CASSVARGKSYNEQFF	TGTGCCAGCAGCGTAGCCCGGGGAAAATCCTACAATGAGCAGTTCTTC
TRBJ2-7	TRBD2	NA	TRBV11-3	CASSPHRGLAGGGEQYF	TGTGCCAGCAGCCCCCACCGGGGACTAGCGGGAGGCGGCGAGCAGTACTTC
TRBJ2-1	NA	NA	TRBV7-3	CASSPNPFNYNEQFF	TGTGCCAGCAGCCCTAATCCCTTCAACTACAATGAGCAGTTCTTC
TRBJ2-1	NA	NA	TRBV7-9	CASSFRGEQFF	TGTGCCAGCAGCTTCCGGGGTGAGCAGTTCTTC
TRBJ2-5	NA	NA	TRBV7-8	CASRLAAETQYF	TGTGCCAGCAGACTAGCCGCGGAGACCCAGTACTTC
TRBJ2-2	TRBD2	once	TRBV27	CASMIAGEGTGELFF	TGTGCCAGCATGATAGCGGGAGAAGGGACCGGGGAGCTGTTTTTT
TRBJ2-7	NA	NA	TRBV10-3	CAIKAILTYEQYF	TGTGCCATCAAGGCTATTTTAACCTACGAGCAGTACTTC
TRBJ2-7	TRBD2	NA	TRBV7-2	CASSLGTSGFVYEQYF	TGTGCCAGCAGCTTAGGGACTAGCGGGTTTGTCTACGAGCAGTACTTC
TRBJ1-5	NA	NA	TRBV11-2	CASSLGLSIGNQPQHF	TGTGCCAGCAGCTTAGGTTTGTCAATAGGCAATCAGCCCCAGCATTTT
TRBJ2-3	TRBD1	NA	TRBV2	CASRATGVRTDTQYF	TGTGCCAGCAGAGCGACAGGGGTCCGCACAGATACGCAGTATTTT
TRBJ2-1	NA	NA	TRBV27	CASSLSGPYNEQFF	TGTGCCAGCAGTCTAAGTGGACCTTACAATGAGCAGTTCTTC
TRBJ2-2	NA	NA	TRBV27	CASSSFPGTGELFF	TGTGCCAGCAGTTCCTTCCCCGGCACCGGGGAGCTGTTTTTT
TRBJ2-1	NA	NA	TRBV7-3	CASSPDRSSYNEQFF	TGTGCCAGCAGCCCCGACCGGAGCTCCTACAATGAGCAGTTCTTC
TRBJ2-7	NA	NA	TRBV7-9	CASSHSPDEQYF	TGTGCCAGCAGCCATAGCCCCGACGAGCAGTACTTC